The text below deals with one T cell receptor beta chain. This sample was included in a study of control samples from healthy donors and cancer patients. Trimming removed 4 bases from V and 7 bases from J, with 16 bases in between. The CDR3 spans 15 residues. Germline loops: CDR1 KGHDR, CDR2 SFDVKD. Profiled with immunoSEQ multiplex PCR; TCRdb holds only in-frame clones, not every one. This sample has about 76,000 clones, with 75% to 90% found just once. Specimen: PBMCs. The rearrangement links TRBV24-1 to TRBJ1-5; no definite D call. This clonotype was sampled from a woman between 45 and 65 years old with colorectal cancer. The CDR3 spells CATSDPDGDNQPQHF. CDR3 nucleotides: TGTGCCACCAGTGACCCCGACGGAGATAACCAGCCCCAGCATTTT.